This TCR beta chain was documented in a study of T cell changes during pregnancy in multiple sclerosis. J lost 0 bases, V lost 4 bases, and 2 bases had no gene match. This CDR3 is 14 amino acids long. Germline lookup yields CDR1 KGHSH and CDR2 LQKENI. Produced via immunoSEQ multiplex PCR; TCRdb's table is partial and in-frame only. Here the sample spans some 38,000 clones, 90% to 95% being singletons. The source is a female donor in good health, enrolled as a control in a pregnancy study. This rearrangement joins TRBV18 to TRBJ1-1, with 7 bases aligning to TRBD1. Sequencing used CD4+ T cells from peripheral blood mononuclear cells, obtained in the second trimester of pregnancy. The CDR3 loop reads CASSRDRVNTEAFF. The CDR3 DNA reads TGTGCCAGCTCACGCGACAGGGTGAACACTGAAGCTTTCTTT.